The 20 T cell receptor beta chains in this list originate from one sample, sequenced in a study of CD8+ T cells in alopecia areata. Reverse transcribed after extraction, RNA yielded cDNA as the sequencing template. Generated by immunoSEQ multiplex PCR, the TCRdb table keeps only in-frame clones and is missing some. The sample includes over 200,000 clones, around 62% of them seen just once. The sample in question was CD4+ T cells sorted from blood, obtained at week 0. These receptors were taken from a human donor with alopecia areata.

This sequence joins TRBV25-1 and TRBJ1-1; 8 bases agree with TRBD1. This CDR3 has 15 residues. The trim removed 5 bases at V and 4 bases at J, leaving 9 bases unmatched. CDR1 is MGHDK, CDR2 SYGVNS, per germline. CDR3 loop: CASSPTGGTSTEAFF. For the CDR3, the DNA is TGTGCCAGCAGTCCAACAGGGGGAACTAGCACTGAAGCTTTCTTT.

The CDR3 region has the DNA TGTGCCAGCAGTTACTCGGACAATCAGCCCCAGCATTTT. Translated, it gives CASSYSDNQPQHF. The chain is built from TRBV6-5 and TRBJ1-5; D not resolved. The CDR3 is 13 residues long. Per germline, CDR1 MNHEY and CDR2 SVGAGI. V was clipped by 0 bases and J by 3 bases, with 3 bases between them.

The V gene is TRBV29-1, the J gene TRBJ1-2; TRBD1 agrees at 12 bases. This CDR3 has 12 amino acids. Trimming took 5 bases from V and 8 from J; bases not matched to a gene: 3. Germline V gene data show CDR1 as SQVTM and CDR2 as ANQGSEA. CDR3 sequence (DNA): TGCAGCGTTCTGGGGACAGGGGGCGGCTACACCTTC. Amino acid sequence: CSVLGTGGGYTF.

The chain joins TRBV28 to TRBJ2-7, with TRBD2 identical over 12 bases. Germline V lookup: CDR1 MDHEN, CDR2 SYDVKM. The CDR3 length is 15 residues. The junction had 5 bases not matched to a gene; V was cut back by 1 base and J by 7 bases. The chain's CDR3 is CASSLSSGRAGEQYF. CDR3 coding DNA: TGTGCCAGCAGTTTATCTAGCGGGAGGGCAGGGGAGCAGTACTTC.

This chain links TRBV7-9 with TRBJ1-2, with unresolved D. This CDR3 has 15 residues. The V end lost 11 bases, the J end lost 4 bases, and 23 bases lay between the germline ends. Germline V gene lookup returns CDR1 SEHNR and CDR2 FQNEAQ (reference sequence). CDR3 loop: CALPSPAQLSYGYTF. The CDR3 region has the DNA TGTGCCTTACCCAGTCCCGCTCAACTCTCCTATGGCTACACCTTC.

The CDR3 here is CASSTIQGALNEQFF. The CDR3 DNA follows: TGTGCCAGCAGCACGATACAGGGGGCGCTGAATGAGCAGTTCTTC. J is TRBJ2-1 and V is TRBV9; 9 bases agree with TRBD1. CDR1 and CDR2 from the germline V gene are SGDLS and YYNGEE. The CDR3 runs to 15 residues. V shed 4 bases, J shed 7 bases, and the junction held 9 bases outside the gene matches.

V is TRBV7-2 and J is TRBJ2-3; 7 bases fit TRBD2. In germline, CDR1 is SGHTA, CDR2 FQGNSA. The CDR3 loop spans 16 amino acids. Trimming took 4 bases from V and 2 from J; bases not matched to a gene: 9. CDR3 coding DNA: TGTGCCAGCAGCTCCACGACAGCGGGGAACACAGATACGCAGTATTTT. Protein: CASSSTTAGNTDTQYF.

The chain has TRBV30 and TRBJ2-1; 7 bases are a match to TRBD1. The trim removed 5 bases at V and 12 bases at J, leaving 10 bases unmatched. CDR1 is GTSNPN, CDR2 SVGIG, per germline (reference sequence). This CDR3 is built from 12 residues. CDR3 residues: CAWSANRGRQFF. The CDR3 DNA reads as TGTGCCTGGTCAGCAAACAGGGGAAGGCAGTTCTTC.

This clone was recorded a few times. The V gene is TRBV7-3, the J gene TRBJ1-2; 8 bases are a match to TRBD1. Germline V lookup: CDR1 SGHTA, CDR2 FQGTGA. The CDR3 consists of 15 residues. V shed 1 base and J 3 bases; nucleotides not matched to a gene: 4. The CDR3: CASSLMGTGDYGYTF. CDR3 nucleotides: TGTGCCAGCAGCTTAATGGGGACAGGAGACTATGGCTACACCTTC.

V gene TRBV29-1 combines with J gene TRBJ2-1, with 13 nucleotides matching TRBD2. CDR1 is SQVTM, CDR2 ANQGSEA, per germline. The length of the CDR3 is 14 residues. Unmatched junction bases numbered 7, after V lost 5 bases and J lost 9 bases. This CDR3 reads CSVTSGRAGSEQFF. For the CDR3, the DNA is TGCAGCGTTACTAGCGGGAGGGCCGGATCTGAGCAGTTCTTC.

As to this clone: Other DNA sequences in the same sample also yield this CDR3. The chain has TRBV5-1 and TRBJ2-3, with D possibly being TRBD2 (5 bases). CDR3 length equals 14 residues. V was shortened by 0 bases and J by 0 bases, with 5 bases between the two germline ends. Per the germline V gene, CDR1 is SGHRS and CDR2 is YFSETQ. CDR3 in DNA: TGCGCCAGCAGCTTGGGGAGGAGCACAGATACGCAGTATTTT. It translates to CASSLGRSTDTQYF.

The chain couples TRBV2 to TRBJ2-6; D is perhaps TRBD2 (5 bases). The CDR3 is made up of 15 amino acids. V shed 7 bases and J shed 4 bases, with 14 bases lying between them. Germline CDR1 reads SNHLY; CDR2 reads FYNNEI. CDR3 in amino acids: CASMGVGSGANVLTF. The CDR3 nucleotides read TGTGCCAGCATGGGAGTGGGCTCCGGGGCCAACGTCCTGACTTTC.

CDR3 loop: CASSVGRRGSASYEQYF. CDR3 in DNA: TGTGCCAGCAGCGTAGGGCGGCGCGGGAGTGCTTCGTACGAGCAGTACTTC. The chain has TRBV11-1 and TRBJ2-7, with 7 positions matching TRBD2. The germline V gene has CDR1 SGHAT and CDR2 FQDESV (reference sequence). CDR3 length equals 17 residues. With V trimmed by 5 bases and J by 4 bases, 17 bases remained unmatched.

The chain carries TRBV18 and TRBJ1-5; TRBD1 matches at 8 bases. V trimming: 3 bases; J trimming: 0 bases; junction bases outside the gene matches: 7. The length of the CDR3 is 17 residues. Germline V gene lookup returns CDR1 KGHSH and CDR2 LQKENI. CDR3 amino acids: CASSPSGTGYSNQPQHF. As DNA, the CDR3 is TGTGCCAGCTCACCCTCCGGGACAGGCTATAGCAATCAGCCCCAGCATTTT.

This clone was detected only a few times. This chain links TRBV9 with TRBJ2-1; D is possibly TRBD2 (6 bases). The germline V and J ends were trimmed by 0 bases and 0 bases, with 16 bases remaining between them. CDR3 length equals 18 residues. CDR1 and CDR2 from the germline V gene are SGDLS and YYNGEE. The CDR3: CASSVGPWYGSSYNEQFF. In DNA form, the CDR3 reads TGTGCCAGCAGCGTAGGTCCTTGGTACGGGAGCTCCTACAATGAGCAGTTCTTC.

The chain is built from TRBV5-5 and TRBJ2-1, with D hard to call. CDR3 length: 14 amino acids. The V gene's germline CDR1 is SGHKS and CDR2 YYEKEE (reference sequence). The ends were cut back, 3 bases at V and 2 bases at J, with 9 bases in the middle. CDR3 region: CASSSRDTYNEQFF. The CDR3 DNA is TGTGCCAGCAGCTCTCGAGACACCTACAATGAGCAGTTCTTC.

The rearrangement links TRBV5-1 to TRBJ1-1; D ambiguous. Trimming removed 6 bases from V and 0 bases from J, with 3 bases in between. Looked up from germline, CDR1 is SGHRS and CDR2 is YFSETQ. The length of the CDR3 is 11 residues. Written as DNA, the CDR3 is TGCGCCAGCATAATGAACACTGAAGCTTTCTTT. Its translation: CASIMNTEAFF.

The gene calls are TRBV6-1 and TRBJ1-2; D unresolved. This CDR3 comprises 13 residues. Germline values: CDR1 MNHNS, CDR2 SASEGT. V lost 3 bases to trimming and J lost 4 bases, with 9 bases between them. The CDR3 is CASSDPAGYGYTF. DNA for the CDR3: TGTGCCAGCAGTGATCCGGCCGGCTATGGCTACACCTTC.

Here the CDR3 reads CASSDGRGRATKNIQYF. The CDR3 region has the DNA TGTGCCAGCAGTGATGGCAGGGGGCGCGCAACCAAAAACATTCAGTACTTC. The chain joins TRBV2 to TRBJ2-4; the match to TRBD1 covers 8 bases. The CDR3 is made up of 17 amino acids. Germline CDR1 is SNHLY and CDR2 is FYNNEI. V was clipped by 3 bases and J by 2 bases; unmatched bases: 9.

The chain recombines TRBV2 with TRBJ2-7, with 7 bases identical to TRBD2. V was clipped by 2 bases and J by 6 bases; unmatched bases: 7. The CDR3 length is 14 residues. CDR1 is SNHLY and CDR2 is FYNNEI in the germline V gene. CDR3: CASSESGREGEQYF. The CDR3 DNA reads as TGTGCCAGCAGTGAATCGGGCAGGGAGGGCGAGCAGTACTTC.